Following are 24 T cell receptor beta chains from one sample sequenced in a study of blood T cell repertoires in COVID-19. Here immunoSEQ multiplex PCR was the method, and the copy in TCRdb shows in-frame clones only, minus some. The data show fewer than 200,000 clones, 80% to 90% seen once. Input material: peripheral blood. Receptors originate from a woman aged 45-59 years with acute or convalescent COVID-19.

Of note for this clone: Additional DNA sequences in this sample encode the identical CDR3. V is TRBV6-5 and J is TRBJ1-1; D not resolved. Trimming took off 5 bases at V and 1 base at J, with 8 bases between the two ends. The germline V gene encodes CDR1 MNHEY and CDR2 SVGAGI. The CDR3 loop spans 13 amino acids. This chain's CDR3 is CASSRTANTEAFF. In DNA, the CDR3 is TGTGCCAGCAGTCGCACAGCGAACACTGAAGCTTTCTTT.

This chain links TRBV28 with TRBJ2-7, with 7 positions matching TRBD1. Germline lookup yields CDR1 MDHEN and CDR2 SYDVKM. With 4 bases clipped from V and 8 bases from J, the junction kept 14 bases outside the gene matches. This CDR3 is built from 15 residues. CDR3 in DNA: TGTGCCAGCAGTTACCCCGAGGGACAGAGTCCGAAGCAGTACTTC. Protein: CASSYPEGQSPKQYF.

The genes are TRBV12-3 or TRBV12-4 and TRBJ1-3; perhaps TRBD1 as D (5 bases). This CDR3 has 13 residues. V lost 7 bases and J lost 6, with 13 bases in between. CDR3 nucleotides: TGTGCCAGCACTGGGCAGGGCGAAAACACCATATATTTT. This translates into CASTGQGENTIYF.

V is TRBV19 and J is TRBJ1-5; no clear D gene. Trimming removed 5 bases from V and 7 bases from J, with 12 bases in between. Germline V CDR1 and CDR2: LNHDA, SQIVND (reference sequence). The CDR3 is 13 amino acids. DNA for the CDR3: TGTGCCAGTAGTTCCCGACCGGGACAGCCCCAGCATTTT. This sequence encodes CASSSRPGQPQHF.

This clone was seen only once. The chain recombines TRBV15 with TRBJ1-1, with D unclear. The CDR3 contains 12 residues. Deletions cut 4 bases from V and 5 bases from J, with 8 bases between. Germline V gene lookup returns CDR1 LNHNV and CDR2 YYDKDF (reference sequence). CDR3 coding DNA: TGTGCCACCAGCACCCCGGGGACTGAAGCTTTCTTT. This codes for CATSTPGTEAFF.

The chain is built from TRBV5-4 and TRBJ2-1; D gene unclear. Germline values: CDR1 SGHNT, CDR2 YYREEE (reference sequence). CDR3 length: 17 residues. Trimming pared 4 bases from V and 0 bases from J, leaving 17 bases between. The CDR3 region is CASSPPPQRSSYNEQFF. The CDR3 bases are TGTGCCAGCAGCCCGCCTCCCCAGAGGTCCTCCTACAATGAGCAGTTCTTC. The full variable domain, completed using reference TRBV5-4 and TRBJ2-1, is ETGVTQSPTHLIKTRGQQVTLRCSSQSGHNTVSWYQQALGQGPQFIFQYYREEENGRGNFPPRFSGLQFPNYSSELNVNALELDDSALYLCASSPPPQRSSYNEQFFGPGTRLTVL.

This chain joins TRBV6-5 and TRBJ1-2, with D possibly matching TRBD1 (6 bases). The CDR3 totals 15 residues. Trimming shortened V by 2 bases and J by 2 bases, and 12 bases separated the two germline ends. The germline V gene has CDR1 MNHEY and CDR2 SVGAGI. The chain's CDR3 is CASSYIGTTNYGYTF. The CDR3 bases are TGTGCCAGCAGTTACATCGGGACAACCAACTATGGCTACACCTTC.

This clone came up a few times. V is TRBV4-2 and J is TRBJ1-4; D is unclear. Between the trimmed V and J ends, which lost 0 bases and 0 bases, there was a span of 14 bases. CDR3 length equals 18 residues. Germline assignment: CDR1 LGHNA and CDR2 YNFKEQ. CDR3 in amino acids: CASSQEPMLSTTNEKLFF. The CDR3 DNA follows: TGTGCCAGCAGCCAAGAACCAATGTTGAGCACAACTAATGAAAAACTGTTTTTT.

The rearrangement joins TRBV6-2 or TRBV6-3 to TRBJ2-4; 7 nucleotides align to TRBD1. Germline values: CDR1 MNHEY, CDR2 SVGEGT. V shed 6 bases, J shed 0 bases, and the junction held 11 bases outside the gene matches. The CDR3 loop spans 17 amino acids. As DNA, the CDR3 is TGTGCCAGCAGCCCCAACAGGGGCGGGTTAGCCAAAAACATTCAGTACTTC. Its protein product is CASSPNRGGLAKNIQYF.

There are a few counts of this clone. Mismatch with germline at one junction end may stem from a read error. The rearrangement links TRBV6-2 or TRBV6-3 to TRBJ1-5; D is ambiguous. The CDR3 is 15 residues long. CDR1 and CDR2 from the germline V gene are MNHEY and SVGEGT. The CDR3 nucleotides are TGTGCCAGCACTTACGCGGGCGCGGGCAATCAGCCCCAGCATTTT. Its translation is CASTYAGAGNQPQHF.

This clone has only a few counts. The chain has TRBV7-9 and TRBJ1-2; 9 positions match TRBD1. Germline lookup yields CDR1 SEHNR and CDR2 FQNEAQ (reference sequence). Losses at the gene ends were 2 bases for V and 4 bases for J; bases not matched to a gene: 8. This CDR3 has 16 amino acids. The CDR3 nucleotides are TGTGCCAGCAGCTTATCCCGACAGGGGGGTAGCTATGGCTACACCTTC. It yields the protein CASSLSRQGGSYGYTF.

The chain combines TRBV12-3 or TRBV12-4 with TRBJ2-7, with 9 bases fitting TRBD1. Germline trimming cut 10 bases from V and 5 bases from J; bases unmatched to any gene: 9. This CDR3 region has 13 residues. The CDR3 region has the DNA TGTGCCACCCGTTTGGGGACAGGGAACGAGCAGTACTTC. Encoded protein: CATRLGTGNEQYF.

This CDR3 reads CAATGGRDTQYF. The CDR3 DNA reads as TGTGCCGCGACCGGGGGGCGAGATACGCAGTATTTT. This chain links TRBV28 with TRBJ2-3, with D perhaps TRBD2 (7 bases). This CDR3 region has 12 residues. Trimming left V 11 bases short and J 5 bases short, with 14 bases between. CDR1 and CDR2 from the germline V gene are MDHEN and SYDVKM.

CDR3 bases: TGTGCCAGTAGTGTGGGACAGCCTAACTATGGCTACACCTTC. Encoded protein: CASSVGQPNYGYTF. The chain has TRBV19 and TRBJ1-2; 7 nucleotides line up with TRBD1. The CDR3 consists of 14 residues. V gave up 5 bases and J gave up 0 bases; unmatched junction bases: 3. The germline V gene has CDR1 LNHDA and CDR2 SQIVND (reference sequence).

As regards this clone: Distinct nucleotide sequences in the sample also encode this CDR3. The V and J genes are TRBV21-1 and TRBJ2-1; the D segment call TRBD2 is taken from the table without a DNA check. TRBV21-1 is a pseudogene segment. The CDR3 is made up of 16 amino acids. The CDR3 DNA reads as TGTGCCAGCAGCAAGGGGAGCGGGGGTAACTACAATGAGCAGTTCTTC. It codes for CASSKGSGGNYNEQFF.

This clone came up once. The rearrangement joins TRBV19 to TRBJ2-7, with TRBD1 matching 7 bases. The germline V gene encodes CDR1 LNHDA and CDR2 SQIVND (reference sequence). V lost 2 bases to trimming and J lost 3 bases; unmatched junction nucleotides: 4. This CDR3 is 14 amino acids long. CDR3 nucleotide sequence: TGTGCCAGTAGTATAACGGGACAGAACTACGAGCAGTACTTC. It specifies CASSITGQNYEQYF.

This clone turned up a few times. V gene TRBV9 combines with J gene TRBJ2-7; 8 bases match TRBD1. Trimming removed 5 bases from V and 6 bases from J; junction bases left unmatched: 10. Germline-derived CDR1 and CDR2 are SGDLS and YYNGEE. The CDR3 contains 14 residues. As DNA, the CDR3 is TGTGCCAGCAGTGTGGGCGACGGACAGGGCGAGCAGTACTTC. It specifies CASSVGDGQGEQYF.

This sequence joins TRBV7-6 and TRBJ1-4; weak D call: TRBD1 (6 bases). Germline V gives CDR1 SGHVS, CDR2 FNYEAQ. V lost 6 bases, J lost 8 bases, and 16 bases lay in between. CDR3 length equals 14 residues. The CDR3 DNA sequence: TGTGCCAGCAGTCAACAGGGTATGGGGGAAAAACTGTTTTTT. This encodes CASSQQGMGEKLFF. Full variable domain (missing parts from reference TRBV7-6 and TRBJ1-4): GAGVSQSPRYKVTKRGQDVALRCDPISGHVSLYWYRQALGQGPEFLTYFNYEAQQDKSGLPNDRFSAERPEGSISTLTIQRTEQRDSAMYRCASSQQGMGEKLFFGSGTQLSVL.

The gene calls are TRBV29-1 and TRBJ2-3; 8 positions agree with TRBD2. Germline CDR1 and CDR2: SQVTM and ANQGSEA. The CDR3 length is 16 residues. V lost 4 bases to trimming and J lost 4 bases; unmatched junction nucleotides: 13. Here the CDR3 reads CSVGGLGGGRSDTQYF. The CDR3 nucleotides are TGCAGCGTTGGGGGGCTTGGTGGCGGGAGGTCAGATACGCAGTATTTT.

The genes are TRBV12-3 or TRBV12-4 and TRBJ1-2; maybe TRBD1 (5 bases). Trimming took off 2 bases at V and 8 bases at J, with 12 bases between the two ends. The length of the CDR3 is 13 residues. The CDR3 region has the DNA TGTGCCAGCAGTTTATTCAGGGAGGTAGGCTACACCTTC. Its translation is CASSLFREVGYTF.

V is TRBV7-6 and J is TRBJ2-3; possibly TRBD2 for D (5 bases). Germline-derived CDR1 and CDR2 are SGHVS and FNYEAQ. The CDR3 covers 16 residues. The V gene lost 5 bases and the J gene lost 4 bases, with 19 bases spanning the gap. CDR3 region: CASSEEEGRGADTQYF. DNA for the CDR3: TGTGCCAGCAGCGAAGAAGAGGGCCGAGGTGCAGATACGCAGTATTTT.

CDR3 bases: TGTGCCAGCTCACCACCGACAGGGGCGACTGGTGGCTACACCTTC. This encodes CASSPPTGATGGYTF. The chain uses TRBV18 and TRBJ1-2, with TRBD1 identical over 8 bases. The CDR3 runs 15 residues. V shed 0 bases, J shed 7 bases, and the junction held 7 bases outside the gene matches. CDR1 and CDR2 from the germline V gene are KGHSH and LQKENI.

CDR3 coding DNA: TGTGCCAGCACCACAATTCCCCCACAGGGAGATGGCTACACCTTC. This encodes CASTTIPPQGDGYTF. This chain links TRBV2 with TRBJ1-2; possible D gene TRBD1, 6 bases. This CDR3 spans 15 amino acids. Germline V gives CDR1 SNHLY, CDR2 FYNNEI. V lost 7 bases to trimming and J lost 6 bases, with 21 bases between them.

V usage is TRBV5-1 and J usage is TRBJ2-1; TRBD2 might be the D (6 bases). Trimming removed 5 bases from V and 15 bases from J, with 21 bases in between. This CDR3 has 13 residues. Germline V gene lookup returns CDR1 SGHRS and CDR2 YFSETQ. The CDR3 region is CASSYQGGKRPFF. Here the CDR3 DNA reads TGCGCCAGCAGTTACCAGGGCGGGAAACGTCCGTTCTTC.